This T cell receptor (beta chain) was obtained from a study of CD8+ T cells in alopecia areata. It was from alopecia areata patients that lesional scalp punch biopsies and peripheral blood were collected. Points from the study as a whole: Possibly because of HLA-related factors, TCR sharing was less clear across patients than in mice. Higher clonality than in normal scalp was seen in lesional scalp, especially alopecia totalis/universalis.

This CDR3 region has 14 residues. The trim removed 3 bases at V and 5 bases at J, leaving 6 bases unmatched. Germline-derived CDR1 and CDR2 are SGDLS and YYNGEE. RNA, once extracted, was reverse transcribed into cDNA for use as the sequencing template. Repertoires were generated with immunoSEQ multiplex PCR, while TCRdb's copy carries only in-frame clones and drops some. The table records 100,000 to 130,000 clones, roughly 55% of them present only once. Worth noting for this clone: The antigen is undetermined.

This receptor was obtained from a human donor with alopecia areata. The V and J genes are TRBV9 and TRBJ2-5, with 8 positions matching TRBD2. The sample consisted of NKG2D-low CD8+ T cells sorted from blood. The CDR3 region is CASSEAGGRETQYF. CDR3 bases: TGTGCCAGCAGCGAGGCGGGAGGTCGTGAGACCCAGTACTTC.